The T cell receptor (beta chain) under discussion was sequenced for a study of T cells after posttransplantation cyclophosphamide listed by TCRdb under 2016. Regarding the research as a whole: T cell repertoire reconstitution was tracked by TRB sequencing after myeloablative bone marrow transplantation in which posttransplantation cyclophosphamide was used as GVHD prophylaxis. Antigen receptor sequencing was done on samples from about 40 PTCy-treated patients and from 15 to 20 related bone marrow donors of those patients. TRB sequencing was performed on blood from all 35 or so PTCy patients with 1-year posttransplant specimens. In 3 patients, TRB sequencing was also performed on up to 3 more blood samples taken 2 to 5.2 years after transplant, and in several patients, pretransplant blood was also TRB-sequenced. TRA and TRB clonality were tightly correlated in roughly ten samples, so subsequent TCR analyses focused on TRB only. Public TRB sequences were queried against a database of over 3,500 sequences associated with responses to pathogens, tumor antigens, self-antigens and alloantigens. Overall study results and their limits: Across the 45 or so patients, TRB clonality was highly associated with recipient CMV seropositivity and CMV reactivation, and diversity with PTCy was similar to that in the CNI/methotrexate controls. The TRB repertoires of T cells infiltrating skin or the GI tract showed only limited overlap with the TRB repertoires found in blood. Donor-recipient similarity was low at 1-2 months but increased during the first year, and donor CD8+ memory clones often dominated later blood repertoires.

Reading the germline V gene gives CDR1 SGHRS and CDR2 YFSETQ. From its cysteine to its phenylalanine, the CDR3 spans 15 amino acids. Just the 45-base CDR3 DNA is kept, in frame starting at base 1. Clipping removes 3 bases from V and 0 bases from J, with 5 as the unmatched junction base count. PTCy-treated patients came from a prospective multi-institutional clinical trial. Peripheral blood and bone marrow mononuclear cells were isolated by Ficoll-Hypaque density centrifugation and cryopreserved. About this clone itself: The antigen it recognizes is unknown. No base-level quality is on record; no much larger clone is a single base apart.

TRB sequencing was run on genomic DNA with either the immunoSEQ assay at survey resolution or the hsTCRB kit. The original pipeline was this. The immunoSEQ software was used for initial read processing, and the LymphoSeq R package was used for repertoire analyses. Clonality was calculated as 1 minus normalized Shannon entropy, and the Gini coefficient was also calculated for each TRB dataset. Phenotypes of unsorted samples were inferred by mapping TRB sequences from sorted subsets of the recipient or donor onto the same recipient's unsorted samples. TCRdb took this table from immuneACCESS and kept in-frame rearrangements with V and J called. Such tables lack part of the clones; where checked against another copy, unresolved V genes explain under half of the gap, and the rest is unexplained. That table furnishes V, J and clone size, whereas the DNA furnished D and trimming. Across this sample there are roughly 30,000 clones, with about 87% seen only once. The ten largest clones capture 15% of the sample.

The V and J genes are TRBV5-1 and TRBJ2-5; TRBD1 agrees with 7 junctional bases. The sequencing input was PBMCs. The TCR comes from a woman aged 40 to 50 with a blood cancer, CMV-positive, and with a related stem cell donor. The DNA sequence reads TGCGCCAGCAGCTCGTACAGGGGCAACCAAGAGACCCAGTACTTC. Its translation is CASSSYRGNQETQYF.